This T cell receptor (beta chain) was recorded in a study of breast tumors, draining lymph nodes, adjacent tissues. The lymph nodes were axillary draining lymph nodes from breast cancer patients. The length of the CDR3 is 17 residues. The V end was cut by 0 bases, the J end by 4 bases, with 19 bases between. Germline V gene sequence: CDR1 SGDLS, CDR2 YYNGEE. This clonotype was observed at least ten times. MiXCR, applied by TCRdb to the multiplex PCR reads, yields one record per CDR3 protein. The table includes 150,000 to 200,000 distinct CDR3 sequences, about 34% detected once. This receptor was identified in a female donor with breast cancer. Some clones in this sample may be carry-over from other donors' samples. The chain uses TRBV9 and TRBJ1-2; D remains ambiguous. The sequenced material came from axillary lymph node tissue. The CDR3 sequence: CASSVGQRGGISYGYTF. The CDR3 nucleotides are TGTGCCAGCAGCGTAGGTCAACGGGGAGGAATCAGCTATGGCTACACCTTC.